The 18 T cell receptor beta chains given below trace back to one sample, sequenced in a study of CD8 T cells in Susac syndrome. RNA, at about 0.5 to 1 ug, was reverse transcribed with random hexamers. TCRdb itself ran the immunoSEQ multiplex PCR reads through MiXCR, one entry per CDR3 protein. The table shows roughly 190,000 distinct CDR3 sequences, with just under 95% occurring only once. Sequencing was done on a sample of CD4+ T cells from PBMCs. The receptor set was obtained from a human donor in good health.

The J gene is TRBJ2-7, the V gene TRBV6-5; either TRBD1 or TRBD2 may supply D (6 bases each). Germline values: CDR1 MNHEY, CDR2 SVGAGI. V gave up 8 bases and J gave up 2 bases, with 16 bases separating them. The CDR3 runs to 14 residues. The CDR3 sequence: CASGMRGVPYEQYF. CDR3 in DNA: TGTGCCAGCGGAATGAGGGGGGTTCCCTACGAGCAGTACTTC.

CDR3: CASSLYSDQPQHF. The CDR3 coding sequence is TGTGCCAGCAGCCTCTACAGTGATCAGCCCCAGCATTTT. The V call is TRBV7-2, the J call TRBJ1-5, with D hard to call. The CDR3 sequence is 13 residues long. CDR1 is SGHTA and CDR2 is FQGNSA in the germline V gene. Trimming stripped 5 bases from V and 5 bases from J, with 10 bases between.

The rearrangement links TRBV20-1 to TRBJ2-5, with D possibly being TRBD1 (6 bases). The length of the CDR3 is 14 residues. With 1 base removed from V and 6 bases from J, the gap between germline ends came to 15 bases. Germline loops: CDR1 DFQATT, CDR2 SNEGSKA (reference sequence). CDR3 coding DNA: TGCAGTGCTAGAGTTCCCAGGGGTCGGAAGACCCAGTACTTC. It yields the protein CSARVPRGRKTQYF.

The chain links TRBV18 to TRBJ1-1; D gene unclear. This CDR3 is built from 11 residues. The ends were cut back, 6 bases at V and 7 bases at J, with 9 bases in the middle. Germline lookup yields CDR1 KGHSH and CDR2 LQKENI. CDR3 sequence (DNA): TGTGCCAGCTCCCTAGGGCGTGAAGCTTTCTTT. It encodes CASSLGREAFF.

CDR3 loop: CASSSRGSPDTQYF. The CDR3 DNA reads TGTGCCAGCAGCTCCAGGGGGAGCCCAGATACGCAGTATTTT. The V and J genes are TRBV7-2 and TRBJ2-3; 7 nucleotides align to TRBD1. The V gene end was trimmed by 4 bases and the J gene end by 4 bases; junction bases not matched to a gene: 5. Germline V gives CDR1 SGHTA, CDR2 FQGNSA. The CDR3 is 14 residues long.

The chain recombines TRBV6-2 or TRBV6-3 with TRBJ1-2; maybe TRBD1 (6 bases). Germline lookup yields CDR1 MNHEY and CDR2 SVGEGT. V was shortened by 6 bases and J by 5 bases, with 25 bases between the two germline ends. The CDR3 totals 17 residues. CDR3: CASSHASARTDLYGYTF. DNA of the CDR3: TGTGCCAGCAGCCACGCCAGTGCGAGGACAGACCTGTATGGCTACACCTTC.

The chain combines TRBV27 with TRBJ1-4; D gene uncertain. Looked up from germline, CDR1 is MNHEY and CDR2 is SMNVEV (reference sequence). Trimming took off 3 bases at V and 3 bases at J, with 8 bases between the two ends. The CDR3 extends over 14 amino acids. Here the CDR3 reads CASSFGSPNEKLFF. CDR3 nucleotides: TGTGCCAGCAGTTTCGGCAGCCCTAATGAAAAACTGTTTTTT.

This chain links TRBV7-3 with TRBJ1-2; possible D gene TRBD1, 6 bases. V was cut by 1 base and J by 7 bases, with 10 bases left in between. Germline CDR1 SGHTA, CDR2 FQGTGA. The CDR3 runs 13 residues. The CDR3 loop is CASSLIRGAGYTF. The CDR3 nucleotides read TGTGCCAGCAGCTTAATTCGGGGGGCTGGCTACACCTTC.

Only one count was recorded for this clonotype. The chain carries TRBV3-1 and TRBJ1-1, with 7 bases aligning to TRBD1. V shed 4 bases, J shed 5 bases, and the junction held 22 bases outside the gene matches. From germline, CDR1 is LGHDT and CDR2 YNNKEL (reference sequence). CDR3 length: 19 amino acids. The CDR3 DNA follows: TGTGCCAGCAGCCCTCACTCCCGCCTACCCAGGGGGGGTTGGACTGAAGCTTTCTTT. Protein: CASSPHSRLPRGGWTEAFF.

The chain recombines TRBV29-1 with TRBJ1-2, with D possibly TRBD1 on 6 matching bases. V gave up 1 base and J gave up 1 base, with 10 bases separating them. CDR1 is SQVTM, CDR2 ANQGSEA, per germline. The length of the CDR3 is 14 residues. The DNA of the CDR3 is TGCAGCGTTGAAGGGGCAGGGGATAACTATGGCTACACCTTC. It specifies CSVEGAGDNYGYTF.

The rearrangement uses TRBV5-6 and TRBJ2-1, with a weak D call TRBD2 (5 bases). V was pared by 4 bases and J by 1 base, with 18 bases between. The germline gives CDR1 SGHDT, CDR2 YYEEEE. This CDR3 spans 17 amino acids. CDR3 sequence reads: CASSPLSGSGSYNEQFF. In nucleotides, the CDR3 is TGTGCCAGCAGCCCCCTTTCGGGGAGCGGTTCCTACAATGAGCAGTTCTTC. Supplemented by reference TRBV5-6 and TRBJ2-1, the full variable domain reads DAGVTQSPTHLIKTRGQQVTLRCSPKSGHDTVSWYQQALGQGPQFIFQYYEEEERQRGNFPDRFSGHQFPNYSSELNVNALLLGDSALYLCASSPLSGSGSYNEQFFGPGTRLTVL.

The V and J genes are TRBV29-1 and TRBJ2-7, with 7 bases identical to TRBD2. This CDR3 is 11 amino acids long. J lost 7 bases, V lost 4 bases, and 4 bases had no gene match. Germline CDR1 and CDR2: SQVTM and ANQGSEA. CDR3 DNA: TGCAGCGTTGGGACTAGTAAGGAGCAGTACTTC. Its translation: CSVGTSKEQYF.

This clonotype came up once. This rearrangement joins TRBV27 to TRBJ2-1; TRBD2 matches at 7 bases. There are 16 residues in the CDR3. J was trimmed by 10 bases and V by 5 bases; bases with no gene match: 17. Germline lookup yields CDR1 MNHEY and CDR2 SMNVEV (reference sequence). As DNA, the CDR3 is TGTGCCAGCAGTCCCCTCGCTAGCGGAGGGAGGAGGGAGCAGTTCTTC. It is translated as CASSPLASGGRREQFF.

This chain links TRBV29-1 with TRBJ2-7, with D tentatively TRBD1 or TRBD2 (6 bases each). CDR3 length equals 13 residues. Trimming removed 4 bases at V and 1 base at J, with 11 bases between. CDR1 is SQVTM and CDR2 is ANQGSEA in the germline V gene. CDR3 sequence: CSVGEGGSYEQYF. CDR3 coding DNA: TGCAGCGTTGGAGAAGGGGGGTCCTACGAGCAGTACTTC.

This chain uses TRBV29-1 with TRBJ2-6; no reliable D call. V gave up 7 bases and J gave up 2 bases, with 9 bases separating them. The CDR3 has 13 amino acids. CDR1 is SQVTM, CDR2 ANQGSEA, per germline. The chain's CDR3 is CSAGDAGANVLTF. The CDR3 DNA reads as TGCAGCGCTGGGGATGCTGGGGCCAACGTCCTGACTTTC.

The chain links TRBV9 to TRBJ2-1; weak D call: TRBD2 (6 bases). The CDR3 contains 15 residues. Germline loops: CDR1 SGDLS, CDR2 YYNGEE. The V end lost 0 bases, the J end lost 3 bases, and 10 bases lay between the germline ends. This CDR3 is CASSVGRGDYNEQFF. The CDR3 region has the DNA TGTGCCAGCAGCGTAGGGCGGGGTGACTACAATGAGCAGTTCTTC.

The CDR3 protein is CASWGGQGVSGANVLTF. Written as DNA, the CDR3 is TGTGCCAGCTGGGGGGGACAGGGCGTCTCTGGGGCCAACGTCCTGACTTTC. The V call is TRBV6-1, the J call TRBJ2-6; TRBD1 aligns across 9 bases. The germline CDR1 and CDR2 sequences are MNHNS and SASEGT. Unmatched junction bases numbered 8, after V lost 8 bases and J lost 0 bases. This CDR3 is 17 amino acids long.

This clonotype was seen a few times. The chain employs TRBV30 and TRBJ2-1, with 7 bases fitting TRBD2. The ends lost 0 bases at V and 9 bases at J; junction bases unmatched: 5. CDR3 length: 13 amino acids. In germline, CDR1 is GTSNPN, CDR2 SVGIG (reference sequence). The CDR3 is CAWSVRGVGEQFF. CDR3 nucleotides: TGTGCCTGGAGTGTACGGGGGGTTGGTGAGCAGTTCTTC.